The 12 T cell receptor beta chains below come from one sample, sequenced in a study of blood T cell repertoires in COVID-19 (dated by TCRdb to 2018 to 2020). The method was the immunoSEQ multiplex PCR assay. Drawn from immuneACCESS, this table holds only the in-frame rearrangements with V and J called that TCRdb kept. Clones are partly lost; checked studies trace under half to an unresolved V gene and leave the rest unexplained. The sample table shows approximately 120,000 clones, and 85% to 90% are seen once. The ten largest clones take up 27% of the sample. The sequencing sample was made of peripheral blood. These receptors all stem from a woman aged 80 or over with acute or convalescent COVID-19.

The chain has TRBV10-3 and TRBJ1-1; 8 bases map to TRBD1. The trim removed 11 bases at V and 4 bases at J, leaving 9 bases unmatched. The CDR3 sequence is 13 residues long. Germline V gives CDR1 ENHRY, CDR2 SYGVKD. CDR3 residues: CASKMQGATEAFF. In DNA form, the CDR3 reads TGTGCCTCCAAAATGCAGGGGGCCACTGAAGCTTTCTTT.

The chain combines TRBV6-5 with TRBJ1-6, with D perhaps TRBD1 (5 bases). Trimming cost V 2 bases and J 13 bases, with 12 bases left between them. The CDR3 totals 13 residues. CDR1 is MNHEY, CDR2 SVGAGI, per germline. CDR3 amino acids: CASSYVFGGPLHF. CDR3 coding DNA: TGTGCCAGCAGTTACGTCTTCGGGGGGCCCCTCCACTTT.

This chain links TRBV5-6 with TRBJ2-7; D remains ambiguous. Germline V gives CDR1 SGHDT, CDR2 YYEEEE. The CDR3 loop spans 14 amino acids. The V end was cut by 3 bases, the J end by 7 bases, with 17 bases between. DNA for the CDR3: TGTGCCAGCAGCTCACCCTCTCGTCCCCGGGAGCAGTACGTC. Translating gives CASSSPSRPREQYV.

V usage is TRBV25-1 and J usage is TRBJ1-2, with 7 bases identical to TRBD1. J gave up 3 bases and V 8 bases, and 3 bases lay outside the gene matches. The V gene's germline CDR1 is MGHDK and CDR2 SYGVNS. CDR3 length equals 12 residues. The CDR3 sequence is CASSGQDYGYTF. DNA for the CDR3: TGTGCCAGCTCCGGACAGGACTATGGCTACACCTTC.

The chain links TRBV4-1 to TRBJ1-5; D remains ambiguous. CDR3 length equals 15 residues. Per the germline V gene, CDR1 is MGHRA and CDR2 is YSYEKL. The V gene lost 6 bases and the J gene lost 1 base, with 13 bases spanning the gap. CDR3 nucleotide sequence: TGCGCCAGCAGTACCAGGACTGGGAGCAATCAGCCCCAGCATTTT. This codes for CASSTRTGSNQPQHF.

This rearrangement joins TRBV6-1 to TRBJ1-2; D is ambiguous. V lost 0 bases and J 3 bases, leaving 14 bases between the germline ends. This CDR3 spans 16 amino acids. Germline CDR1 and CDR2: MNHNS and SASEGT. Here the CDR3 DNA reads TGTGCCAGCAGTGAAGCGCGCGGAGAAGCTTACTATGGCTACACCTTC. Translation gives CASSEARGEAYYGYTF.

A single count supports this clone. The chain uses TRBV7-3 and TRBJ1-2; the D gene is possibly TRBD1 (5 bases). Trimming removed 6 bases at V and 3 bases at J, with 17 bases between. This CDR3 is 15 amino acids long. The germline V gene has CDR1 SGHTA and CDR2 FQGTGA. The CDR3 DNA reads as TGTGCCAGCAGTCCGCGGGGACCTGCTGACTATGGCTACACCTTC. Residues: CASSPRGPADYGYTF.

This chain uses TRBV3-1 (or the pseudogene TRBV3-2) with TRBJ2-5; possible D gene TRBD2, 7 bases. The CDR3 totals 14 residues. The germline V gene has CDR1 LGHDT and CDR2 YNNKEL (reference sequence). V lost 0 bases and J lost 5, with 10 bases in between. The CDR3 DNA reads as TGTGCCAGCAGCCAAGAGGGGGGGGCGGAGACCCAGTACTTC. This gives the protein CASSQEGGAETQYF.

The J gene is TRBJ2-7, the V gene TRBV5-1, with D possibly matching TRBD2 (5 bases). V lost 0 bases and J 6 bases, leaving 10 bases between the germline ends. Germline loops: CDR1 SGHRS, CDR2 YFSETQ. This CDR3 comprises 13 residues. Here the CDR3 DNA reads TGCGCCAGCAGCTTGGGGCTAGCTGGCGAGCAGTACGTC. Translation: CASSLGLAGEQYV.

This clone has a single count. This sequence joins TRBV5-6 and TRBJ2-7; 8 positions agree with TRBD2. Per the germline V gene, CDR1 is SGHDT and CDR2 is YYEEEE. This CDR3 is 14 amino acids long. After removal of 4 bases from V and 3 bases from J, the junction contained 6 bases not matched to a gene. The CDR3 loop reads CASSPGGRGYEQYV. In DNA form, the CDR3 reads TGTGCCAGCAGCCCGGGGGGGAGAGGCTACGAGCAGTACGTC.

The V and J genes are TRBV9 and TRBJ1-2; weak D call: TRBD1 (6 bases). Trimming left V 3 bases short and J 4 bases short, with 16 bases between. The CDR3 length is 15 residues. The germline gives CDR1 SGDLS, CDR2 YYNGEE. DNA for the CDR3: TGTGCCAGCAGCGGCACAGGGTTTGGTGCCTATGGCTACACCTTC. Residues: CASSGTGFGAYGYTF.

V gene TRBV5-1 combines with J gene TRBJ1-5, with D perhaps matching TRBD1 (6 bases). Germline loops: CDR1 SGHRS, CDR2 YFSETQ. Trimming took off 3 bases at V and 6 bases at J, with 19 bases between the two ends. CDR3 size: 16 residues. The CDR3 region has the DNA TGCGCCAGCAGCTCCGCCCCGGGACACCTTGGTCAGCCCCAGCATTTT. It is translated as CASSSAPGHLGQPQHF. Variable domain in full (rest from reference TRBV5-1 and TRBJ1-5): KAGVTQTPRYLIKTRGQQVTLSCSPISGHRSVSWYQQTPGQGLQFLFEYFSETQRNKGNFPGRFSGRQFSNSRSEMNVSTLELGDSALYLCASSSAPGHLGQPQHFGDGTRLSIL.